This is a list of T cell receptor beta chains from one sample in a study of blood T cell repertoires in COVID-19. Generated by immunoSEQ multiplex PCR, the TCRdb table keeps only in-frame clones and is missing some. The profile shows about 6,800 clones, 85% to 90% of them singletons. The sample consisted of peripheral blood. Receptors originate from a man aged 80 or over with active COVID-19. Each CDR3 is given with its conserved first and last residue. Fields, in order: clone size, J gene, D gene, CDR3 length, V gene, CDR3 protein, CDR3 DNA. D genes are given only for firm matches. Rows give clone size only sometimes, using once, few, many, or a class for an expanded clone.

-	TRBJ2-6	-	17	TRBV7-2	CASSSRSGLSGANVLTF	TGTGCCAGCAGCTCGAGGAGCGGGTTATCTGGGGCCAACGTCCTGACTTTC
once	TRBJ2-7	TRBD1	14	TRBV5-1	CASSLGQGGNEQYF	TGCGCCAGCAGCTTGGGACAGGGTGGGAACGAGCAGTACTTC
-	TRBJ1-1	-	14	TRBV5-6	CASSSNLGVTEAFF	TGTGCCAGCAGTTCAAATTTAGGGGTCACTGAAGCTTTCTTT
-	TRBJ1-2	-	14	TRBV15	CATSRARAKMAYTF	TGTGCCACCAGCAGAGCCAGGGCGAAGATGGCCTACACCTTC
-	TRBJ1-1	TRBD1	14	TRBV5-1	CASTPGTGGTEAFF	TGCGCCAGCACCCCCGGGACAGGGGGCACTGAAGCTTTCTTT
-	TRBJ1-1	-	14	TRBV5-1	CASSSWTLNTEAFF	TGCGCCAGCAGCTCCTGGACACTGAACACTGAAGCTTTCTTT
once	TRBJ2-7	-	15	TRBV30	CACTPREGPAYEQYF	TGTGCCTGTACCCCACGGGAAGGTCCCGCCTACGAGCAGTACTTC
-	TRBJ1-2	-	17	TRBV7-2	CASSLGPLVAENYGYTF	TGTGCCAGCAGCTTAGGTCCTCTGGTAGCAGAGAACTATGGCTACACCTTC
-	TRBJ2-1	TRBD1	16	TRBV11-3	CASSLVSGTGYNEQFF	TGTGCCAGCAGCTTAGTATCCGGGACAGGCTACAATGAGCAGTTCTTC
-	TRBJ2-7	-	16	TRBV11-2	CASSPTYWRESYEQYF	TGTGCCAGCAGCCCGACCTATTGGCGGGAATCCTACGAGCAGTACTTC
-	TRBJ2-5	-	15	TRBV2	CASSGQSGSGETQYF	TGTGCCAGCAGTGGGCAGTCAGGGTCCGGAGAGACCCAGTACTTC
-	TRBJ2-7	TRBD2	20	TRBV5-1	CARKEGTAALAAPSSLEQYF	TGCGCCAGAAAAGAGGGGACGGCTGCACTAGCGGCCCCATCCTCTCTCGAGCAGTACTTC
few	TRBJ2-7	TRBD2	15	TRBV7-8	CASSPGLAQTYEQYF	TGTGCCAGCAGCCCGGGACTAGCGCAAACCTACGAGCAGTACTTC
-	TRBJ2-1	-	13	TRBV11-2	CASSTGLSNEQFF	TGTGCCAGCAGCACGGGACTCTCCAATGAGCAGTTCTTC
-	TRBJ2-3	TRBD1	15	TRBV14	CASSQDQGATDTQYF	TGTGCCAGCAGCCAAGATCAGGGGGCAACAGATACGCAGTATTTT
-	TRBJ2-7	TRBD1	13	TRBV28	CASGGQGPYEQYF	TGTGCCAGCGGTGGACAGGGGCCCTACGAGCAGTACTTC
-	TRBJ2-7	TRBD1	14	TRBV9	CASSLRQGAYEQYF	TGTGCCAGCAGCCTCCGCCAGGGGGCCTACGAGCAGTACTTC
-	TRBJ2-7	TRBD1	14	TRBV11-3	CASSPGQGINEQYF	TGTGCCAGCAGCCCGGGACAGGGTATCAACGAGCAGTACTTC
-	TRBJ1-2	-	13	TRBV18	CASSALDNYGYTF	TGTGCCAGCTCAGCCCTAGATAACTATGGCTACACCTTC
-	TRBJ1-1	-	14	TRBV6-5	CASRRTTTAGPAFF	TGTGCCAGCAGACGTACAACGACAGCGGGCCCGGCTTTCTTT
-	TRBJ2-1	-	15	TRBV7-3	CASSPDAASYNEQFF	TGTGCCAGCAGCCCAGATGCTGCCTCCTACAATGAGCAGTTCTTC
-	TRBJ2-1	TRBD2	19	TRBV12-5	CASGDPAPSGTRSYNEQFF	TGTGCTAGTGGTGACCCCGCGCCATCCGGGACTAGGTCCTACAATGAGCAGTTCTTC
-	TRBJ1-2	TRBD1	12	TRBV24-1	CATSTGDYGYTF	TGTGCCACCAGTACAGGGGACTATGGCTACACCTTC
-	TRBJ2-6	-	17	TRBV5-1	CASSPGQLASGANVLTF	TGCGCCAGCAGCCCTGGACAGCTGGCATCTGGGGCCAACGTCCTGACTTTC
-	TRBJ2-3	-	15	TRBV7-5	CARSRTGTERDTQYF	TGTGCCAGAAGCCGCACCGGGACAGAGAGAGATACGCAGTATTTT